A selection of T cell receptor beta chains follows, all from one sample in a study of Ad26.COV2.S vaccination and SARS-CoV-2 variants. Only in-frame clones appear in the TCRdb table, and some are missing; sequencing was by immunoSEQ multiplex PCR. The sample has about 440,000 clones; 80% to 95% are singletons. Sequencing used peripheral blood, obtained in a trial of Ad26.COV2.S vaccine versus placebo. The receptors originated from a person aged 18-60 years who received the Ad26.COV2.S COVID-19 vaccine or a placebo. Each CDR3 is given with its conserved first and last residue. The D gene is left open where the match is weak. Clone size is given for some rows only: seen once, a few or many times, or a class if the clone is expanded.

>.|TRBJ2-3|.|TRBV24-1|14
CATSERDSTDTQYF
TGTGCCACCAGTGAGCGAGACAGCACAGATACGCAGTATTTT
>.|TRBJ1-2|.|TRBV5-1|15
CASSLEAIGGNGYTF
TGCGCCAGCAGCTTGGAGGCTATCGGGGGAAATGGCTACACCTTC
>.|TRBJ1-5|.|TRBV30|14
CAWRLQGSNQPQHF
TGTGCCTGGAGATTACAGGGAAGCAATCAGCCCCAGCATTTT
>.|TRBJ2-7|.|TRBV6-2/TRBV6-3|16
CASSYRAGRPLYEQYF
TGTGCCAGCAGTTATCGGGCAGGGAGGCCACTCTACGAGCAGTACTTC
>.|TRBJ2-1|.|TRBV9|16
CASSVADTSIYNEQFF
TGTGCCAGCAGCGTAGCGGACACATCAATTTACAATGAGCAGTTCTTC
>.|TRBJ2-2|.|TRBV28|13
CASSGRATGELFF
TGTGCCAGCAGTGGGCGTGCCACCGGGGAGCTGTTTTTT
>.|TRBJ2-3|.|TRBV5-1|17
CASSLGIGSGSTDTQYF
TGCGCCAGCAGCTTGGGTATAGGGAGCGGGAGCACAGATACGCAGTATTTT
>.|TRBJ2-7|.|TRBV7-9|13
CASSNQGFHEQYF
TGTGCCAGCAGCAACCAGGGATTCCACGAGCAGTACTTC
>.|TRBJ2-1|.|TRBV5-4|15
CASSSDPTSYNEQFF
TGTGCCAGCAGCTCGGACCCTACCTCCTACAATGAGCAGTTCTTC
>.|TRBJ1-4|.|TRBV30|14
CAWRDSSPGEKLFF
TGTGCCTGGAGGGACAGCTCCCCTGGAGAAAAACTGTTTTTT
>.|TRBJ2-2|TRBD1|TRBV29-1|15
CSVDRIEMNTGELFF
TGCAGCGTGGACAGGATAGAGATGAACACCGGGGAGCTGTTTTTT
>.|TRBJ2-2|.|TRBV7-3|13
CAILEENTGELFF
TGTGCCATTTTAGAGGAGAACACCGGGGAGCTGTTTTTT
>.|TRBJ1-4|TRBD1|TRBV28|14
CASSLRDSNEKLFF
TGTGCCAGCAGTCTCCGGGACAGTAATGAAAAACTGTTTTTT
>.|TRBJ1-1|.|TRBV28|16
CASSLGARAGSAEAFF
TGTGCCAGCAGTTTAGGGGCAAGGGCGGGGAGCGCTGAAGCTTTCTTT
>.|TRBJ2-1|TRBD2|TRBV3-1/TRBV3-2|15
CASSRNSGRANEQFF
TGTGCCAGCAGCCGTAATAGCGGGAGGGCGAATGAGCAGTTCTTC
>once|TRBJ2-5|TRBD2|TRBV27|15
CASSRTSGSQETQYF
TGTGCCAGCAGTCGGACTAGCGGGAGTCAAGAGACCCAGTACTTC
>.|TRBJ1-6|.|TRBV3-1/TRBV3-2|16
CASSQGWGGVNSPLHF
TGTGCCAGCAGCCAAGGATGGGGGGGGGTGAATTCACCCCTCCACTTT
>many|TRBJ2-1|TRBD2|TRBV24-1|19
CATSDPASHSGRSYNEQFF
TGTGCCACCAGTGATCCTGCGTCGCATAGCGGGAGGTCCTACAATGAGCAGTTCTTC
>.|TRBJ1-2|.|TRBV9|13
CASSVGKEYGYTF
TGTGCCAGCAGCGTAGGAAAAGAATATGGCTACACCTTC
>few|TRBJ1-4|TRBD1|TRBV5-6|16
CASSSKDRATNEKLFF
TGTGCCAGCAGCTCAAAGGACAGGGCAACTAATGAAAAACTGTTTTTT
>.|TRBJ1-5|.|TRBV5-4|14
CASSLGAGDQPQHF
TGTGCCAGCAGCTTGGGGGCCGGGGATCAGCCCCAGCATTTT
>.|TRBJ2-3|TRBD2|TRBV9|16
CASSRRAGLAGDTQYF
TGTGCCAGCAGTCGACGAGCTGGGCTAGCGGGAGATACGCAGTATTTT
>.|TRBJ2-2|.|TRBV19|14
CASSIGGGTGELFF
TGTGCCAGTAGTATCGGTGGCGGCACCGGGGAGCTGTTTTTT
>.|TRBJ1-1|TRBD1|TRBV27|14
CASSLFDRDTEAFF
TGTGCCAGCAGTTTATTCGACAGGGACACTGAAGCTTTCTTT
>.|TRBJ2-3|.|TRBV24-1|15
CATSDLAGSTDTQYF
TGTGCCACCAGTGATTTGGCAGGGTCCACAGATACGCAGTATTTT
>.|TRBJ2-3|TRBD2|TRBV7-2|18
CASSKILGLAGGADTQYF
TGTGCCAGCAGCAAAATACTGGGACTAGCGGGAGGAGCAGATACGCAGTATTTT
>.|TRBJ2-1|TRBD2|TRBV5-5|15
CASSTGLAGVSEQFF
TGTGCCAGCAGCACCGGACTAGCGGGAGTCTCTGAGCAGTTCTTC
>.|TRBJ2-7|.|TRBV6-5|13
CASTRSDSYEQYF
TGTGCCAGCACCAGGAGCGACTCCTACGAGCAGTACTTC
>.|TRBJ2-7|TRBD2|TRBV27|15
CASRAAGVENYEQYF
TGTGCCAGCAGGGCAGCGGGAGTTGAGAACTACGAGCAGTACTTC
>.|TRBJ2-3|.|TRBV27|15
CASSAEGTGTDTQYF
TGTGCCAGCTCGGCGGAAGGTACGGGCACAGATACGCAGTATTTT
>.|TRBJ1-1|TRBD1|TRBV4-3|15
CASSQDRGRATEAFF
TGCGCCAGCAGCCAGGACAGGGGGCGCGCAACTGAAGCTTTCTTT
>many|TRBJ1-2|.|TRBV15|15
CATSRDILGASGYTF
TGTGCCACCAGCAGAGATATTCTAGGGGCGTCTGGCTACACCTTC
>.|TRBJ1-1|.|TRBV7-9|14
CASSSGVLDTEAFF
TGTGCCAGCAGTAGTGGGGTGCTCGACACTGAAGCTTTCTTT